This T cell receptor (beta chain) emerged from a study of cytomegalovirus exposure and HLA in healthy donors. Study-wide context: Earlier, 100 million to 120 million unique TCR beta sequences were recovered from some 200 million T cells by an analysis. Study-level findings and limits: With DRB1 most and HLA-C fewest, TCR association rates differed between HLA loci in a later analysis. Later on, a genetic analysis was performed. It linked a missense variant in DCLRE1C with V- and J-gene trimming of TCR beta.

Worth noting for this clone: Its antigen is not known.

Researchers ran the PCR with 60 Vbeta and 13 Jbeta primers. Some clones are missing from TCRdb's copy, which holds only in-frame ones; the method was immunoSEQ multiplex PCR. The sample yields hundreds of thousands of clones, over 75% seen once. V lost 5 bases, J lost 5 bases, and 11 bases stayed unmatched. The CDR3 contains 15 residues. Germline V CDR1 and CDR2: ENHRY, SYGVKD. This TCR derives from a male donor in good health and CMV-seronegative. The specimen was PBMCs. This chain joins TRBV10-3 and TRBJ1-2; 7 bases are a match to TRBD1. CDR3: CAISLDRLTGYGYTF. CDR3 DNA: TGTGCCATCAGTCTGGACAGGTTGACGGGGTATGGCTACACCTTC.